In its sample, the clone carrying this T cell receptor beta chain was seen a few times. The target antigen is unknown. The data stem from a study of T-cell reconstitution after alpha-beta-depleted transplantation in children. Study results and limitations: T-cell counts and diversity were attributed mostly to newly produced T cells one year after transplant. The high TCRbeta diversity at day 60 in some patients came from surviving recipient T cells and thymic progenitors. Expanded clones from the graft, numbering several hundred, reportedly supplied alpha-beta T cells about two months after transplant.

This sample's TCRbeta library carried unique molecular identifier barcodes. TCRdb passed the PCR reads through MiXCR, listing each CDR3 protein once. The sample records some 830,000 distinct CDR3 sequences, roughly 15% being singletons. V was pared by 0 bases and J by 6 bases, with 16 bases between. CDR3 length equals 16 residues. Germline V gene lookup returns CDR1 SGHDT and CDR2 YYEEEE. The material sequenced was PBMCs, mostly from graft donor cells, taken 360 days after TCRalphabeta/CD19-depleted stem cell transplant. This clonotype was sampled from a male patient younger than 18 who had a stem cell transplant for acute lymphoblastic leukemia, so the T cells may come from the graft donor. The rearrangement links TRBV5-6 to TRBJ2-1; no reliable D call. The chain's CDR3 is CASSLDGGSALNEQFF. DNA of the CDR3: TGTGCCAGCAGCTTGGATGGTGGCTCCGCCCTCAATGAGCAGTTCTTC.